These 4 T cell receptor beta chains were all obtained from the same sample, sequenced in a study of tumor-infiltrating lymphocytes in primary liver carcinoma. TCR beta cDNA was reverse-transcribed from about 500 ng of total RNA. The reaction used a constant-region primer and ProtoScript II reverse transcriptase. Employing slightly modified ARM-PCR, three nested multiplex PCR rounds were run, and these gave rise to the TCR beta libraries. In the first two PCR rounds, TRBV1-TRBV30 forward primers were paired with a C-beta reverse primer, and each round lasted 10 cycles. TCRdb processed the multiplex PCR reads anew with MiXCR; each CDR3 protein has one entry. The sample holds 100,000 to 150,000 distinct CDR3 sequences, under 65% seen once. DNA and RNA were both co-extracted from approximately 20-30 mg of bulk tissue that had not been sorted. The specimen sequenced was liver tumor tissue from sampling region 3. Subset meaning: tumor region T3, left-lateral pole. These receptors were collected from a woman aged 60-70 years with primary liver carcinoma and hepatitis B virus infection.

Remarks on this clonotype: At one end, the junction sequence differs from germline, possibly due to a read error. V usage is TRBV11-2 and J usage is TRBJ1-1, with D unclear. Germline CDR1 is SGHAT and CDR2 is FQNNGV. The CDR3 contains 13 residues. The CDR3 coding sequence is TGTACCAGTAGCTTACTTGGGAATACTGAAGCTTTCTTT. Encoded protein: CTSSLLGNTEAFF.

The sample holds many counts of this clonotype. The chain recombines TRBV7-8 with TRBJ2-7, with D unresolved. CDR3 length: 12 residues. Trimming removed 5 bases from V and 5 bases from J, with 10 bases in between. Germline CDR1 is SGHVS and CDR2 is FQNEAQ. The CDR3: CASSDPWDEQYF. For the CDR3, the DNA is TGTGCCAGCAGCGATCCTTGGGACGAGCAGTACTTC.

Only one count was recorded for this clonotype. Possible read error: a much larger clone is one base away. The CDR3 region is CASSYPWDNQPQHF. DNA of the CDR3: TGTGCCAGCAGTTATCCCTGGGACAATCAGCCCCAGCATTTT. The chain links TRBV6-2 or TRBV6-3 to TRBJ1-5; the D is unclear. This CDR3 has 14 amino acids. Deletions cut 3 bases from V and 3 bases from J, with 9 bases between. Looked up from germline, CDR1 is MNHEY and CDR2 is SVGEGT.

Notes on this clonotype: The junction does not match germline at one end; this may be a read error. This chain joins TRBV7-8 and TRBJ2-3; 8 bases are shared with TRBD1. The CDR3 spans 13 residues. Germline V CDR1 and CDR2: SGHVS, FQNEAQ. The CDR3: CTSNQGAGDTQYF. The CDR3, as DNA: TGTACCAGTAACCAGGGGGCGGGAGATACGCAGTATTTT. The variable domain in full, with the rest retrieved from reference TRBV7-8 and TRBJ2-3, is GAGVSQSPRYKVAKRGQDVALRCDPISGHVSLFWYQQALGQGPEFLTYFQNEAQLDKSGLPSDRFFAERPEGSVSTLKIQRTQQEDSAVYLCTSNQGAGDTQYFGPGTRLTVL.